This T cell receptor beta chain appears in the sequencing data of a study of Tregs in tolerant kidney transplant recipients. Unstimulated Tregs (CD4+CD25+CD127-) and CD4+CD25- non-Tregs were sorted from PBMCs. The CDR3 loop spans 19 amino acids. Germline CDR1 and CDR2: LNHNV and YYDKDF (reference sequence). The ends lost 8 bases at V and 1 base at J; junction bases unmatched: 12. TCRdb's table, derived via immunoSEQ multiplex PCR, lists solely in-frame clones and lacks some. The sample lists 200,000 to 300,000 clones, roughly four fifths occurring once. The count of this clone is one. Sequenced input: CD4+ T cells from blood. The TCR was taken from a human donor in good health. The chain joins TRBV15 to TRBJ2-6; 12 bases fit TRBD1. CDR3 region: CATHPTWDRGLSGANVLTF. The CDR3, as DNA: TGTGCCACCCACCCCACTTGGGACAGGGGGCTTTCTGGGGCCAACGTCCTGACTTTC.